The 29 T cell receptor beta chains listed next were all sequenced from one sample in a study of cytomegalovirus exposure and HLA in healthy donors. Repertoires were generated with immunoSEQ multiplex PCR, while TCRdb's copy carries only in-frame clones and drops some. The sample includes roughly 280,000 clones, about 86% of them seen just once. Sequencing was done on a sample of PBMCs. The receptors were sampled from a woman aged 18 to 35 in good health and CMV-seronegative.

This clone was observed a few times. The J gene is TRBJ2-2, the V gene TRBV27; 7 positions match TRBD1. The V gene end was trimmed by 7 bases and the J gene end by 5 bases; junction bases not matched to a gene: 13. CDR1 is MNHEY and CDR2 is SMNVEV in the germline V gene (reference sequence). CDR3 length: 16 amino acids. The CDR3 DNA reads TGTGCCAGCAACCCACTCACAGGGGATGAGACCGGGGAGCTGTTTTTT. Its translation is CASNPLTGDETGELFF.

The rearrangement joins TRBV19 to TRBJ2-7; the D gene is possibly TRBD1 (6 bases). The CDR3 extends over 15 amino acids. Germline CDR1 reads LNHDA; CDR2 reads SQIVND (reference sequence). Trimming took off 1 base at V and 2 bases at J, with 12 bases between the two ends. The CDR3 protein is CASSIVYGTTYEQYF. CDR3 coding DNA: TGTGCCAGTAGTATAGTTTACGGGACAACCTACGAGCAGTACTTC.

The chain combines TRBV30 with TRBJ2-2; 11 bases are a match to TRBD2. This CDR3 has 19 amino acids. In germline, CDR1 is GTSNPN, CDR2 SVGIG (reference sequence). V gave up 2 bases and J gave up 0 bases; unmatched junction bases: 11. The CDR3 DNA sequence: TGTGCCTGGAGTACGGAGACTAGCGGGGAAATTTCGAACACCGGGGAGCTGTTTTTT. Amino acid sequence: CAWSTETSGEISNTGELFF. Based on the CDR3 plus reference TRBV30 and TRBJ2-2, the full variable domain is SQTIHQWPATLVQPVGSPLSLECTVEGTSNPNLYWYRQAAGRGLQLLFYSVGIGQISSEVPQNLSASRPQDRQFILSSKKLLLSDSGFYLCAWSTETSGEISNTGELFFGEGSRLTVL.

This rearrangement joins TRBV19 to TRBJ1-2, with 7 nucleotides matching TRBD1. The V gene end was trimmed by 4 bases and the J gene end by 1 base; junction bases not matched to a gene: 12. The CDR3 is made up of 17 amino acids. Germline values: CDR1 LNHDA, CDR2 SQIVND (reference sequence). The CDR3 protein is CASSTRDSESGNYGYTF. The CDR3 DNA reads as TGTGCCAGTAGTACCCGGGACAGCGAATCGGGTAACTATGGCTACACCTTC.

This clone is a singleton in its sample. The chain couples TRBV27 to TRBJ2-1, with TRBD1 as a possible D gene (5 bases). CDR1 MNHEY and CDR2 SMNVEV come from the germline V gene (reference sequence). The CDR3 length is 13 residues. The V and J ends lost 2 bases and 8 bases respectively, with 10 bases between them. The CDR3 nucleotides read TGTGCCAGCAGTTTAAACGTAGGGGATGAGCAGTTCTTC. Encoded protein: CASSLNVGDEQFF.

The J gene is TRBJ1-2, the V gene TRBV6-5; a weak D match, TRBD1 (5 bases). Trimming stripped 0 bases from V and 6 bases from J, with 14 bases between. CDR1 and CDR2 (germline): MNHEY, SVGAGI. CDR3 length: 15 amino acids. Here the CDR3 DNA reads TGTGCCAGCAGTTACTCTGCCCAGGGCGGTGATGGCTACACCTTC. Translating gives CASSYSAQGGDGYTF.

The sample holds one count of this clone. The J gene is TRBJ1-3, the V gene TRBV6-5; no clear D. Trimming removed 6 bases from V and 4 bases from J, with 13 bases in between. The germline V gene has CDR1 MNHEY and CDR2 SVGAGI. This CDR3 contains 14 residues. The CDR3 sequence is CASRTNIRGNTIYF. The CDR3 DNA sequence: TGTGCCAGCAGGACTAATATCAGAGGAAACACCATATATTTT.

The CDR3 spells CASGTGGVSYEQYF. DNA of the CDR3: TGCGCCAGCGGGACGGGGGGAGTCTCCTACGAGCAGTACTTC. The J gene is TRBJ2-7, the V gene TRBV4-1; 7 positions agree with TRBD2. The length of the CDR3 is 14 residues. V lost 8 bases and J lost 0; bases outside the gene matches: 7. CDR1 and CDR2 (germline): MGHRA, YSYEKL.

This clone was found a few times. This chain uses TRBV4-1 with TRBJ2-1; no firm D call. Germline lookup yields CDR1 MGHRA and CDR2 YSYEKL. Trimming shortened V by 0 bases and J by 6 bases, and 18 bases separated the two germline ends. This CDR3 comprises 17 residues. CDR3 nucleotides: TGCGCCAGCAGCCAAGATGGTGCCCTCGCCCCGGGCAATGAGCAGTTCTTC. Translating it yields CASSQDGALAPGNEQFF.

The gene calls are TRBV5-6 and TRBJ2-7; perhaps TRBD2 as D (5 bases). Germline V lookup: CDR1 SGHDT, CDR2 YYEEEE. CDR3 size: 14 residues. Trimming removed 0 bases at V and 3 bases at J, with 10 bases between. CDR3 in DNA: TGTGCCAGCAGCTTGGACCGGGAAGACTACGAGCAGTACTTC. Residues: CASSLDREDYEQYF.

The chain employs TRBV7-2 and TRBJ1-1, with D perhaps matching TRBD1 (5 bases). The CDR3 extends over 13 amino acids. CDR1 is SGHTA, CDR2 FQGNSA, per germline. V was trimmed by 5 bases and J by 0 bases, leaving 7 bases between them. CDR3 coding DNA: TGTGCCAGCAGCGCAGGGTTGAACACTGAAGCTTTCTTT. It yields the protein CASSAGLNTEAFF.

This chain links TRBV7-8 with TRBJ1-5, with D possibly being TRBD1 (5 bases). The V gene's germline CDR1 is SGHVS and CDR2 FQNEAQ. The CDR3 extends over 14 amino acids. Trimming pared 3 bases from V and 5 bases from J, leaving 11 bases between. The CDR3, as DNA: TGTGCCAGCAGCTTCCGACAGAGAGATCAGCCCCAGCATTTT. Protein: CASSFRQRDQPQHF.

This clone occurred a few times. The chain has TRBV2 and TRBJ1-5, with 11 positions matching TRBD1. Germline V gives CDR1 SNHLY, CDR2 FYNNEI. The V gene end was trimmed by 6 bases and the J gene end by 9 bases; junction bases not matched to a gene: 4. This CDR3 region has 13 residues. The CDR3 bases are TGTGCCAGCAGGGGGACAGGGGGACGGCCCCAGCATTTT. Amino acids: CASRGTGGRPQHF.

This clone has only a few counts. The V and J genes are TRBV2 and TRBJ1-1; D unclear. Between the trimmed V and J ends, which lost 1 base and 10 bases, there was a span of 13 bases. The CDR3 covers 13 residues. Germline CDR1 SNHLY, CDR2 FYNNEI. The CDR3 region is CASSEEVSSGAFF. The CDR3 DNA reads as TGTGCCAGCAGTGAAGAGGTCTCCTCGGGAGCTTTCTTT. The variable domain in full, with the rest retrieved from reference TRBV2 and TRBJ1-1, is EPEVTQTPSHQVTQMGQEVILRCVPISNHLYFYWYRQILGQKVEFLVSFYNNEISEKSEIFDDQFSVERPDGSNFTLKIRSTKLEDSAMYFCASSEEVSSGAFFGQGTRLTVV.

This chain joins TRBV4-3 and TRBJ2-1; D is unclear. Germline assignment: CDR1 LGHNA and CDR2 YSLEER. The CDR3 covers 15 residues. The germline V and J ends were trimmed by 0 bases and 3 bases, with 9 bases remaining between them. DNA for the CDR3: TGCGCCAGCAGCCAAGATAGAGGCAGCTACAATGAGCAGTTCTTC. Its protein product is CASSQDRGSYNEQFF.

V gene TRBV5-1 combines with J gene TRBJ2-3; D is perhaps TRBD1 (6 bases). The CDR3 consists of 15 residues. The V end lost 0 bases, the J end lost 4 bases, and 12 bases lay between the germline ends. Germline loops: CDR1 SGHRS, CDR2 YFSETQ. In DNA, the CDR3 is TGCGCCAGCAGCTTGGGGTTAAGACAGGCAGATACGCAGTATTTT. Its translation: CASSLGLRQADTQYF.

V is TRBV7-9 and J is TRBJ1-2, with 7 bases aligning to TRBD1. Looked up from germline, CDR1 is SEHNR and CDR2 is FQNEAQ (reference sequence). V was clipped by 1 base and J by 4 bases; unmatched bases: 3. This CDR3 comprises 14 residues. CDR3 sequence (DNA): TGTGCCAGCAGCTTAGGTACAGGGGTCTATGGCTACACCTTC. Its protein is CASSLGTGVYGYTF. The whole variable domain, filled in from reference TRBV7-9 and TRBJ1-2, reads DTGVSQNPRHKITKRGQNVTFRCDPISEHNRLYWYRQTLGQGPEFLTYFQNEAQLEKSRLLSDRFSAERPKGSFSTLEIQRTEQGDSAMYLCASSLGTGVYGYTFGSGTRLTVV.

The CDR3 region has the DNA TGTGCCAGCAGAAGCGGGGGGGCCTCCTTCGAAGAGCAGTACTTC. This codes for CASRSGGASFEEQYF. The rearrangement uses TRBV6-5 and TRBJ2-7, with 10 bases lining up with TRBD2. This CDR3 contains 15 residues. After removal of 6 bases from V and 7 bases from J, the junction contained 12 bases not matched to a gene. Looked up from germline, CDR1 is MNHEY and CDR2 is SVGAGI.

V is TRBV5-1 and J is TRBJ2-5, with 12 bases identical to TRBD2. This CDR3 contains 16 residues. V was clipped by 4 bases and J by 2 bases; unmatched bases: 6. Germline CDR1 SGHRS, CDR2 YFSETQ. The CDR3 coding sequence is TGCGCCAGCAGCCCTAGACTAGCGGGGGATCAAGAGACCCAGTACTTC. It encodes CASSPRLAGDQETQYF.

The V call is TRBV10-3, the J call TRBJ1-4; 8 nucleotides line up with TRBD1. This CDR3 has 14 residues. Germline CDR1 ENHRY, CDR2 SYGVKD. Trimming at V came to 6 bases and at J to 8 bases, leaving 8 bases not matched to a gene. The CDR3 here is CAISWTGPFEKLFF. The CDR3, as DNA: TGTGCCATCAGCTGGACAGGGCCATTCGAAAAACTGTTTTTT.

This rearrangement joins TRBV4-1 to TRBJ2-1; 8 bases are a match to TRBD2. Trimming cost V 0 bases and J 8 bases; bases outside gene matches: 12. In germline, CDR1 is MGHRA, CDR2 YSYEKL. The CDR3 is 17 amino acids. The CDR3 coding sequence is TGCGCCAGCAGCCAAGATAATTCAGCAGCGGGAGAGGATGAGCAGTTCTTC. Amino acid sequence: CASSQDNSAAGEDEQFF.

The CDR3 coding sequence is TGCGCCAGCAGCATGAATCCGGGACAGGGTTACGAGCAGTACTTC. It specifies CASSMNPGQGYEQYF. V gene TRBV5-1 combines with J gene TRBJ2-7; 9 nucleotides align to TRBD1. The germline V gene encodes CDR1 SGHRS and CDR2 YFSETQ. Germline trimming cut 4 bases from V and 4 bases from J; bases unmatched to any gene: 9. The CDR3 runs 15 residues.

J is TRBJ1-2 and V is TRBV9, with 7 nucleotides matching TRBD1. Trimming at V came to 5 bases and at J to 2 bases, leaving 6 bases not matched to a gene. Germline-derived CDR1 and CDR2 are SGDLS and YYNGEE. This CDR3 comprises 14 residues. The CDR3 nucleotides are TGTGCCAGCAGGGGGGACAGCCGAAACTATGGCTACACCTTC. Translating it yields CASRGDSRNYGYTF. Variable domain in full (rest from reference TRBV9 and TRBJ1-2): DSGVTQTPKHLITATGQRVTLRCSPRSGDLSVYWYQQSLDQGLQFLIQYYNGEERAKGNILERFSAQQFPDLHSELNLSSLELGDSALYFCASRGDSRNYGYTFGSGTRLTVV.

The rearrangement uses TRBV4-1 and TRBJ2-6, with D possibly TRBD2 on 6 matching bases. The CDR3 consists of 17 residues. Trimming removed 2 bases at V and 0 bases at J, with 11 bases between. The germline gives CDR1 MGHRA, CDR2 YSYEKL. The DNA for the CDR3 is TGCGCCAGCAGCCAATATGTGGGACTCTCTGGGGCCAACGTCCTGACTTTC. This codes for CASSQYVGLSGANVLTF.

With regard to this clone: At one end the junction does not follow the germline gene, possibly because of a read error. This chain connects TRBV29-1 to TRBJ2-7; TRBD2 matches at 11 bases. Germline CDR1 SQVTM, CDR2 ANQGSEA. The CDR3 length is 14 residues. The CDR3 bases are TGCAGCGTTGAAGATCCGAAGACTAGCGGGACGTATAGGTTC. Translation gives CSVEDPKTSGTYRF.

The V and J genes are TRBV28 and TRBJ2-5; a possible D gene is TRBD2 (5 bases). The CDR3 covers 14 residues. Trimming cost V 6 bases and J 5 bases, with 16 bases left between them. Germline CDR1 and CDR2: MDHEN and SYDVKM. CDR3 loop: CASSTLGVRETQYF. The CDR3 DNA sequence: TGTGCCAGCAGCACACTCGGGGTTAGGGAGACCCAGTACTTC.

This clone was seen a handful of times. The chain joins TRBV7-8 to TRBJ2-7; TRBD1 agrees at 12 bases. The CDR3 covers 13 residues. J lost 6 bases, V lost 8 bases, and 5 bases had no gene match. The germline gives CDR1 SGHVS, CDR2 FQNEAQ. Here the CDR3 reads CASGWDRGREQYF. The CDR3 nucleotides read TGTGCCAGCGGATGGGACAGGGGGCGCGAGCAGTACTTC.

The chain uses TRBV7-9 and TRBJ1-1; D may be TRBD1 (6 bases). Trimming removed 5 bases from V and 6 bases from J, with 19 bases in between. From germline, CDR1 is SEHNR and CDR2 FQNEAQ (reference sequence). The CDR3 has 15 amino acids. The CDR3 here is CASSPRTAVLPEAFF. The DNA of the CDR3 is TGTGCCAGCAGCCCCAGGACAGCGGTACTGCCTGAAGCTTTCTTT.

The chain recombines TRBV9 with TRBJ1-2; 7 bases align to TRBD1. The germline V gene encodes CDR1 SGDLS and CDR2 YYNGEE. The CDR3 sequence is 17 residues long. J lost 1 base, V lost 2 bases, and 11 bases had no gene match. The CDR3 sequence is CASSVLRDSSYNYGYTF. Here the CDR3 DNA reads TGTGCCAGCAGCGTTTTGCGGGACAGCAGTTATAACTATGGCTACACCTTC.